This passage covers 5 T cell receptor beta chains from one sample sequenced in a study of Graves' ophthalmopathy and Graves' hyperthyroidism. As the template, RNA transcripts were used to amplify TCR beta CDR3 regions. HTBI primers were employed in first-round RT-PCR, then a second-round multiplex PCR followed. TCRdb reprocessed the multiplex PCR reads with MiXCR, giving one entry per CDR3 protein. The data contain 400,000 to 450,000 distinct CDR3 sequences, around 20% of them seen just once; the ten biggest clones take up around 3.1%. Sequencing input: peripheral blood. All receptors come from a woman between 18 and 29 years old with stable Graves' hyperthyroidism.

The rearrangement uses TRBV6-1 and TRBJ1-2; TRBD1 agrees at 9 bases. Germline-derived CDR1 and CDR2 are MNHNS and SASEGT. The CDR3 totals 15 residues. The ends lost 5 bases at V and 4 bases at J; junction bases unmatched: 8. Here the CDR3 reads CASSPRTGARYGYTF. The DNA of the CDR3 is TGTGCCAGCAGTCCGAGGACAGGGGCCCGCTATGGCTACACCTTC.

There are many counts of this clonotype. V gene TRBV2 combines with J gene TRBJ1-1; D may be TRBD1 (5 bases). This CDR3 is 14 amino acids long. The V end lost 4 bases, the J end lost 4 bases, and 13 bases lay between the germline ends. The V gene's germline CDR1 is SNHLY and CDR2 FYNNEI. CDR3 in amino acids: CASSVQGDRTEAFF. The DNA of the CDR3 is TGTGCCAGCAGTGTACAAGGGGATCGCACTGAAGCTTTCTTT.

This clonotype appeared many times. V is TRBV10-3 and J is TRBJ1-1; TRBD1 matches 7 bases. Germline values: CDR1 ENHRY, CDR2 SYGVKD. The J segment lost 6 bases and the V segment lost 11 bases, leaving 9 bases of the junction unmatched. This CDR3 is built from 12 residues. The CDR3 here is CASAQGPAEAFF. The DNA of the CDR3 is TGTGCCTCGGCACAGGGGCCGGCTGAAGCTTTCTTT.

This clonotype was seen a handful of times. The CDR3 is CASSLVGGGGQPQHF. DNA for the CDR3: TGTGCCAGCAGCTTAGTAGGGGGCGGCGGGCAGCCCCAGCATTTT. This chain uses TRBV7-8 with TRBJ1-5, with 7 bases aligning to TRBD1. Per germline, CDR1 SGHVS and CDR2 FQNEAQ. V was clipped by 1 base and J by 7 bases; unmatched bases: 7. CDR3 length equals 15 residues.

This clonotype was observed a handful of times. The rearrangement links TRBV5-1 to TRBJ2-7; 9 positions agree with TRBD2. The CDR3 is 15 amino acids. Germline CDR1 and CDR2: SGHRS and YFSETQ. J gave up 6 bases and V 3 bases, and 10 bases lay outside the gene matches. For the CDR3, the DNA is TGCGCCAGCAGCTACTCCGCCGGGACTAGCCCCGAGCAGTACTTC. This translates into CASSYSAGTSPEQYF. The whole variable domain, remainder taken from reference TRBV5-1 and TRBJ2-7, is KAGVTQTPRYLIKTRGQQVTLSCSPISGHRSVSWYQQTPGQGLQFLFEYFSETQRNKGNFPGRFSGRQFSNSRSEMNVSTLELGDSALYLCASSYSAGTSPEQYFGPGTRLTVT.